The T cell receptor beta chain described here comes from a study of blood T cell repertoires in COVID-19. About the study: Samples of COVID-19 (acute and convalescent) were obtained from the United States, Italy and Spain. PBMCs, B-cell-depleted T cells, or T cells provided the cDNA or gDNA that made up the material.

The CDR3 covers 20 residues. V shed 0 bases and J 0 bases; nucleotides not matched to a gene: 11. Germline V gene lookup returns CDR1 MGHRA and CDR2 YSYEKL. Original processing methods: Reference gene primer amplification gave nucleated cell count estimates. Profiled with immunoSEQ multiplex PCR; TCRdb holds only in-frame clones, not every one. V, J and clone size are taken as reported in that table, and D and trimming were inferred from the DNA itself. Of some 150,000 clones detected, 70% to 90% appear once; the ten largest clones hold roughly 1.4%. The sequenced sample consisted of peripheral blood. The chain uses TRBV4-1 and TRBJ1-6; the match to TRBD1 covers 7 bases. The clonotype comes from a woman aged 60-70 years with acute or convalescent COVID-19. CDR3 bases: TGCGCCAGCAGCCAAGATCCGTTACAGGGGCCTCACTCCTATAATTCACCCCTCCACTTT. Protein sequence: CASSQDPLQGPHSYNSPLHF.